This TCR beta chain was sequenced during a study of control samples from healthy donors and cancer patients. Using immunoSEQ multiplex PCR, the repertoire was profiled, and TCRdb retains in-frame clones only, with some absent. The top ten hold under 4.5% of the sample, which has 60,000 to 80,000 clones, over 75% seen once. From germline, CDR1 is SEHNR and CDR2 FQNEAQ (reference sequence). Trimming took off 5 bases at V and 4 bases at J, with 12 bases between the two ends. This CDR3 has 14 residues. The rearrangement links TRBV7-9 to TRBJ2-1, with a possible D match to TRBD2 (5 bases). This receptor was obtained from a woman aged 50 to 60 in good health. The sample was blood. CDR3 sequence (DNA): TGTGCCAGCAGCGTGAGTGGCGGGTACAATGAGCAGTTCTTC. Residues: CASSVSGGYNEQFF.